This T cell receptor beta chain was found in a study (dated by TCRdb to the early 2010s). This clonotype is deemed medium-sized (0.01 to 0.1%). No antigen is known for it. Base qualities are not at hand, and no much larger clone is one base apart. Sequenced using an Illumina Genome Analyzer IIx. TCRdb's own reprocessing of the public reads used fastp at Q25 and MiXCR and kept productive beta chains. All rows with the same CDR3 protein become a single entry with the most common DNA and genes. This sample holds 12,000 to 15,000 distinct CDR3 sequences; about 35% were observed only once. The ten top clones hold 15% to 20% of the sample. The sequencing input was blood. The source of this sequence is a human donor.

The CDR3: CASSQERSRAQFF. The DNA reads as follows: TGTGCCAGCAGCCAAGAACGGTCAAGGGCGCAGTTCTTC. The chain is assembled from TRBV4-2 and TRBJ2-1; the D gene is unclear. Measured from the cysteine to the phenylalanine, the CDR3 is 13 residues long. Only CDR3 DNA remains: 39 bases, in frame from the first base. CDR1 is given as LGHNA and CDR2 as YNFKEQ, both from the germline V gene. The V and J ends are trimmed by 0 bases and 12 bases, leaving 12 bases between them.